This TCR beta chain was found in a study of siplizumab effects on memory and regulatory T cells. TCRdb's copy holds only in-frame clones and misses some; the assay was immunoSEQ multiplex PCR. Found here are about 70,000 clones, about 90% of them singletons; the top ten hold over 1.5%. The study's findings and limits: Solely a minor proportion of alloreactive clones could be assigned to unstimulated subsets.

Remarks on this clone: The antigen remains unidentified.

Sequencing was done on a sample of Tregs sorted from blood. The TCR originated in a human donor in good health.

The CDR3 DNA reads as TGTGCCATCAGCGCCACAGGGTCCTACGAGCAGTACTTC. Its translation is CAISATGSYEQYF. V usage is TRBV10-3 and J usage is TRBJ2-7; D might be TRBD1 (6 bases). CDR3 length: 13 residues. Trimming pared 6 bases from V and 1 base from J, leaving 10 bases between. Germline V lookup: CDR1 ENHRY, CDR2 SYGVKD.